The 13 T cell receptor beta chains below all came from one sample that was sequenced in a study of T cells in Graves' hyperthyroidism and ophthalmopathy. Amplification targeted TCR beta CDR3 regions from RNA transcripts. A set of HTBI primers served as the primers for a first-round RT-PCR of the TCR CDR3. TCRdb re-analysed the multiplex PCR reads in MiXCR, keeping a single row per CDR3 protein. The sample lists a few hundred thousand distinct CDR3 sequences; approximately 15% were seen once. The sample comprised blood. The source is a woman in her twenties or thirties with Graves' hyperthyroidism that later progressed to Graves' ophthalmopathy.

There are a few counts of this clonotype. The chain couples TRBV9 to TRBJ2-3, with 7 bases matching TRBD2. Germline V gives CDR1 SGDLS, CDR2 YYNGEE. This CDR3 has 15 amino acids. V shed 0 bases and J 4 bases; nucleotides not matched to a gene: 5. CDR3 nucleotides: TGTGCCAGCAGCGTAGGCACTAGCGAGGCAGATACGCAGTATTTT. Amino acid sequence: CASSVGTSEADTQYF.

This clonotype showed up many times. The rearrangement uses TRBV12-3 or TRBV12-4 and TRBJ2-5; TRBD2 matches at 12 bases. With V trimmed by 6 bases and J by 4 bases, 6 bases remained unmatched. The CDR3 extends over 15 amino acids. DNA of the CDR3: TGTGCCAGCAGCTCAGGACTAGCGGGAAGAGAGACCCAGTACTTC. This sequence encodes CASSSGLAGRETQYF.

In the case of this clonotype: A much more abundant neighbour one base away suggests this may be a read error. This sequence joins TRBV28 and TRBJ1-4; D gene unclear. V gave up 5 bases and J gave up 5 bases, with 18 bases separating them. This CDR3 comprises 16 residues. Germline V gene sequence: CDR1 MDHEN, CDR2 SYDVKM. The CDR3 sequence: CASSSPEVPGNEKLFF. The DNA for the CDR3 is TGTGCCAGCAGTAGCCCGGAAGTGCCGGGCAATGAAAAACTGTTTTTT.

This clonotype was seen many times. Mismatch with germline at one junction end may stem from a read error. The chain is built from TRBV5-5 and TRBJ2-7; perhaps TRBD2 as D (6 bases). The germline CDR1 and CDR2 sequences are SGHKS and YYEKEE (reference sequence). This CDR3 has 14 amino acids. DNA for the CDR3: TGTGCCAGCAGCTTACCCGGGACTGGCTACGGGCAGTACTTC. Translating gives CASSLPGTGYGQYF.

In this sample, this clonotype turned up many times. V and J are TRBV27 and TRBJ1-3; D not certain. Per germline, CDR1 MNHEY and CDR2 SMNVEV (reference sequence). The CDR3 totals 14 residues. Trimming removed 2 bases from V and 1 base from J, with 6 bases in between. This chain's CDR3 is CASSLATSGNTIYF. The CDR3 region has the DNA TGTGCCAGCAGTTTAGCTACGTCTGGAAACACCATATATTTT.

This clonotype was picked up a small number of times. V usage is TRBV29-1 and J usage is TRBJ2-7; weak D call: TRBD2 (5 bases). The V and J ends lost 4 bases and 3 bases respectively, with 19 bases between them. The CDR3 has 15 amino acids. The germline gives CDR1 SQVTM, CDR2 ANQGSEA. The CDR3 DNA is TGCAGCGTTGCACGCCGACTAAAGGGATTCTACGAGCAGTACTTC. Its protein is CSVARRLKGFYEQYF.

This clonotype was observed at least ten times. The chain recombines TRBV12-3 or TRBV12-4 with TRBJ2-5; TRBD1 matches 7 bases. This CDR3 region has 13 residues. Trimming removed 6 bases from V and 5 bases from J; junction bases left unmatched: 6. As DNA, the CDR3 is TGTGCCAGCAGGTCACAGGGGCCGGAGACCCAGTACTTC. Encoded protein: CASRSQGPETQYF.

This clonotype has a count of ten or more. V gene TRBV19 combines with J gene TRBJ2-1; 9 bases align to TRBD2. This CDR3 spans 15 amino acids. The V and J ends lost 3 bases and 3 bases, in that order; junction bases with no gene match: 3. Germline loops: CDR1 LNHDA, CDR2 SQIVND (reference sequence). CDR3 amino acids: CASSMAGGYYNEQFF. The CDR3, as DNA: TGTGCCAGTAGTATGGCGGGAGGGTACTACAATGAGCAGTTCTTC.

Here the CDR3 reads CASIGTDPNNEQFF. CDR3 DNA sequence: TGTGCCAGCATCGGGACGGATCCCAACAATGAGCAGTTCTTC. The chain joins TRBV7-9 to TRBJ2-1; the D call may be TRBD1 or TRBD2 (5 bases each). The CDR3 sequence is 14 residues long. Germline CDR1 reads SEHNR; CDR2 reads FQNEAQ (reference sequence). V shed 7 bases and J shed 5 bases, with 15 bases lying between them.

The chain uses TRBV29-1 and TRBJ1-5; 7 nucleotides match TRBD1. V trimming: 4 bases; J trimming: 2 bases; junction bases outside the gene matches: 2. This CDR3 contains 13 residues. The germline CDR1 and CDR2 sequences are SQVTM and ANQGSEA. The CDR3 is CSVVGTGNQPQHF. For the CDR3, the DNA is TGCAGCGTTGTGGGGACAGGCAATCAGCCCCAGCATTTT.

This clonotype occurred a few times. The chain employs TRBV3-1 and TRBJ2-7, with D perhaps TRBD2 (5 bases). Germline CDR1 reads LGHDT; CDR2 reads YNNKEL (reference sequence). The V end lost 3 bases, the J end lost 7 bases, and 13 bases lay between the germline ends. CDR3 size: 13 residues. CDR3 in DNA: TGTGCCAGCAGCCACCCCGTAGGGAGTGAGCAGTACTTC. Its protein is CASSHPVGSEQYF.

For the CDR3, the DNA is TGTGCCTGGAGACTACGACTAGCGGGGTACAATGAGCAGTTCTTC. Its protein product is CAWRLRLAGYNEQFF. The V call is TRBV30, the J call TRBJ2-1; 11 bases fit TRBD2. There are 15 residues in the CDR3. Germline-derived CDR1 and CDR2 are GTSNPN and SVGIG (reference sequence). Trimming cost V 3 bases and J 4 bases; bases outside gene matches: 5.

In its sample, this clonotype was seen many times. This chain uses TRBV30 with TRBJ2-1, with D possibly matching TRBD1 (6 bases). The V gene's germline CDR1 is GTSNPN and CDR2 SVGIG (reference sequence). This CDR3 region has 14 residues. Trimming removed 0 bases from V and 4 bases from J, with 10 bases in between. The DNA of the CDR3 is TGTGCCTGGAGTGTACAAGGGGGATACAATGAGCAGTTCTTC. It is translated as CAWSVQGGYNEQFF.